The 5 T cell receptor beta chains below were found in one sample sequenced in a study of PD-L1 blockade in urothelial cancer. Sequencing was performed with immunoSEQ multiplex PCR; in TCRdb, only in-frame clones are kept and a portion is missing. The sample holds 30,000 to 40,000 clones, 65% to 90% seen once. The specimen was PBMCs, collected around atezolizumab (anti-PD-L1) treatment. The receptors were gathered from a man aged 60 to 69 with urothelial cancer.

V is TRBV25-1 and J is TRBJ1-1; D ambiguous. The germline V gene encodes CDR1 MGHDK and CDR2 SYGVNS. This CDR3 is built from 13 residues. Trimming took off 6 bases at V and 5 bases at J, with 13 bases between the two ends. In nucleotides, the CDR3 is TGTGCCAGCAGCTTAGGCGGGAATACTGAAGCTTTCTTT. It codes for CASSLGGNTEAFF.

V and J are TRBV6-1 and TRBJ2-6, with D possibly being TRBD2 (6 bases). With 11 bases removed from V and 1 base from J, the gap between germline ends came to 15 bases. Germline loops: CDR1 MNHNS, CDR2 SASEGT. CDR3 length: 15 residues. CDR3 bases: TGTGCCCAGCAGGCGGGGTTATCTGGGGCCAACGTCCTGACTTTC. This codes for CAQQAGLSGANVLTF.

This chain connects TRBV18 to TRBJ2-2; perhaps TRBD2 as D (6 bases). Germline CDR1 and CDR2: KGHSH and LQKENI. CDR3 size: 14 residues. Trimming stripped 0 bases from V and 5 bases from J, with 7 bases between. The CDR3 DNA sequence: TGTGCCAGCTCACCACCGGAGGGGACCGGGGAGCTGTTTTTT. This gives the protein CASSPPEGTGELFF.

The genes are TRBV15 and TRBJ1-5, with 9 bases aligning to TRBD1. Germline V gene data show CDR1 as LNHNV and CDR2 as YYDKDF (reference sequence). The CDR3 spans 15 residues. The V gene end was trimmed by 3 bases and the J gene end by 3 bases; junction bases not matched to a gene: 3. This chain's CDR3 is CATSSRQGVNQPQHF. In DNA form, the CDR3 reads TGTGCCACCAGCAGCAGACAGGGGGTCAATCAGCCCCAGCATTTT.

V usage is TRBV6-1 and J usage is TRBJ1-4, with 7 bases that match TRBD1. The CDR3 length is 14 residues. Germline CDR1 reads MNHNS; CDR2 reads SASEGT. Losses at the gene ends were 7 bases for V and 4 bases for J; bases not matched to a gene: 6. CDR3 nucleotides: TGTGCCAGCATCAGACAGGGCAGTAATGAAAAACTGTTTTTT. Its translation: CASIRQGSNEKLFF.